The TCR beta chain described here comes from a study of T-cell reconstitution after alpha-beta-depleted transplantation in children. General study results and limits: About two months after transplant, alpha-beta T cells reportedly came from several hundred expanded graft clones.

The CDR3 length is 13 residues. Looked up from germline, CDR1 is MNHNS and CDR2 is SASEGT. Trimming removed 6 bases from V and 5 bases from J, with 14 bases in between. This clonotype was recorded many times. Its antigen remains unidentified. As it was prepared, the TCRbeta library received unique molecular identifiers. TCRdb analysed the PCR reads with MiXCR anew, one entry per CDR3 protein. This table has hundreds of thousands of distinct CDR3 sequences, roughly 13% appearing once. The V gene is TRBV6-1, the J gene TRBJ2-7; D possibly corresponds to TRBD1 (6 bases). The specimen was PBMCs, collected before TCRalphabeta/CD19-depleted stem cell transplant. This clonotype originated in a girl aged 2-10 years with congenital amegakaryocytic thrombocytopenia, due to receive a stem cell transplant. For the CDR3, the DNA is TGTGCCAGCAGGAAGACAGGATCGGACGAGCAGTACTTC. Protein product: CASRKTGSDEQYF.